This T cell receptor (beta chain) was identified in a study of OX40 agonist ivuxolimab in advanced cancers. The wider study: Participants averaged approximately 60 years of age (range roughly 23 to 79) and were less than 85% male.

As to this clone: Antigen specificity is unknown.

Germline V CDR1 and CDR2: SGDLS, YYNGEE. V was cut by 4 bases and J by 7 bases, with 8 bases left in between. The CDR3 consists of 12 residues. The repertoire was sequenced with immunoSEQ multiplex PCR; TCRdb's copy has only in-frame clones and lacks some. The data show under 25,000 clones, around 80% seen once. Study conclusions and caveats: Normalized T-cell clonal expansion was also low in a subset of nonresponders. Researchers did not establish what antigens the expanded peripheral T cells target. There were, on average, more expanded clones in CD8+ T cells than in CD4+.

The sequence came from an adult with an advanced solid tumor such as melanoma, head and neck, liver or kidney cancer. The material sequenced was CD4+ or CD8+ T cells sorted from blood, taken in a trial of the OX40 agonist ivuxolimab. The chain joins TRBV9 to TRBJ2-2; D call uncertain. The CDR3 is CASSLIYGELFF. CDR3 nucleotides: TGTGCCAGCAGCCTTATCTACGGGGAGCTGTTTTTT. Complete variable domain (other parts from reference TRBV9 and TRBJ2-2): DSGVTQTPKHLITATGQRVTLRCSPRSGDLSVYWYQQSLDQGLQFLIQYYNGEERAKGNILERFSAQQFPDLHSELNLSSLELGDSALYFCASSLIYGELFFGEGSRLTVL.